This paragraph reports one T cell receptor (beta chain). What it recognizes is unknown. Assay: immunoSEQ multiplex PCR; the TCRdb copy retains only in-frame clones and omits some. Of tens of thousands of clones listed, roughly 90% are singletons. V gave up 4 bases and J gave up 3 bases, with 13 bases separating them. Germline V lookup: CDR1 SGDLS, CDR2 YYNGEE. This CDR3 comprises 14 residues. These data come from a study of T cell responses to AZD1222 COVID-19 vaccine. Broader study findings: Nearly half of spike-specific TCRs reportedly go after variant regions that carry no mutations. Clonal diversity was possibly underestimated, and the donors were mostly white British, with more females.

The starting material was peripheral blood, obtained 28 days after the second AZD1222 dose. This clonotype was sampled from an adult who received the AZD1222 COVID-19 vaccine. The J gene is TRBJ1-1, the V gene TRBV9; no definite D call. The CDR3 DNA reads TGTGCCAGCAGCCCCAGAGGGAGGGACACTGAAGCTTTCTTT. Protein: CASSPRGRDTEAFF.